The present T cell receptor (beta chain) was sequenced within a study of cytomegalovirus exposure and HLA in healthy donors. The germline CDR1 and CDR2 sequences are SGDLS and YYNGEE. The CDR3 sequence is 14 residues long. Trimming pared 3 bases from V and 3 bases from J, leaving 7 bases between. This PCR relied on a set of 60 Vbeta primers and 13 Jbeta primers. This table comes from immunoSEQ multiplex PCR, and its TCRdb copy is limited to in-frame clones, with some not included. The table lists 150,000 to 200,000 clones, about four fifths of them singletons, with roughly 5% in the top ten. Input material: PBMCs. The chain has TRBV9 and TRBJ2-6; the D is unclear. The source is a girl aged 5-17 years in good health and CMV-seropositive. Written as DNA, the CDR3 is TGTGCCAGCAGCGCCGTTAGTGGGGCCAACGTCCTGACTTTC. Residues: CASSAVSGANVLTF.